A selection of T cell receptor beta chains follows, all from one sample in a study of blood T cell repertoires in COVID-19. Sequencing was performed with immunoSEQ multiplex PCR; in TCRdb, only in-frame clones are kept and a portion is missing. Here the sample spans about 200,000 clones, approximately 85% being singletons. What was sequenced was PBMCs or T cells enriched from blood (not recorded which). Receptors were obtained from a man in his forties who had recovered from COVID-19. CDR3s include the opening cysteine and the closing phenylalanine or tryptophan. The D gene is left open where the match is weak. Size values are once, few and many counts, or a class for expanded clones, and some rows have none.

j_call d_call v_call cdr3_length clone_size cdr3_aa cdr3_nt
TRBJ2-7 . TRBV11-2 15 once CASSLPRENPSEQYF TGTGCCAGCAGCTTACCCCGGGAGAACCCATCCGAGCAGTACTTC
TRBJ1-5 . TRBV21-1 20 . CASSGNRRGDGTAGNQPQHF TGTGCCAGCAGCGGGAATCGCCGGGGCGACGGGACAGCAGGCAATCAGCCCCAGCATTTT
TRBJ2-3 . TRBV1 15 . CTSSPSTMVTDTQYF TGCACCAGCAGCCCTTCGACAATGGTGACAGATACGCAGTATTTT
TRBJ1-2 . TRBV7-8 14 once CASSLAIANYGYTF TGTGCCAGCAGCTTAGCGATAGCTAACTATGGCTACACCTTC
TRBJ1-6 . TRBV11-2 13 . CASSLDRGSPLHF TGTGCCAGCAGCTTAGATCGGGGGTCACCCCTCCACTTT
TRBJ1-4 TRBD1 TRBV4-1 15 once CASSPSGTGGEKLFF TGCGCCAGCAGCCCTTCCGGGACAGGAGGTGAAAAACTGTTTTTT
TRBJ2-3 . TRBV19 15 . CASSMSGGGTDTQYF TGTGCCAGTAGTATGTCTGGCGGTGGCACAGATACGCAGTATTTT
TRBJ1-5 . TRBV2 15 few CASSQRPGNNQPQHF TGTGCCAGCAGTCAACGACCGGGAAATAATCAGCCCCAGCATTTT
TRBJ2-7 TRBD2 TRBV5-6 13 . CASSPSGRDEQYF TGTGCCAGCAGCCCTAGCGGGAGGGACGAGCAGTACTTC
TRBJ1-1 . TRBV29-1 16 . CSVARASNPGSNPAFF TGCAGCGTTGCCAGGGCCTCAAACCCCGGCTCAAACCCAGCTTTCTTT
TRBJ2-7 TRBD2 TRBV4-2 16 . CASSQEGTSGPYEQYF TGTGCCAGCAGCCAAGAAGGAACTAGCGGACCCTACGAGCAGTACTTC
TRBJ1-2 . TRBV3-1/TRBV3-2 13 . CASSQDGGGGYTF TGTGCCAGCAGCCAAGATGGGGGAGGAGGCTACACCTTC
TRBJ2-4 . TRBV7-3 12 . CASSPTTGIQYF TGTGCCAGCAGCCCCACCACAGGGATTCAGTACTTC
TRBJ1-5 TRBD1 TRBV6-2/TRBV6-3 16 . CASSYPWTGASQPQHF TGTGCCAGCAGTTACCCCTGGACAGGGGCGAGTCAGCCCCAGCATTTT
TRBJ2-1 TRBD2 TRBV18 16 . CASSTGASGRYNEQFF TGTGCCAGCTCGACTGGGGCTAGCGGCCGGTACAATGAGCAGTTCTTC
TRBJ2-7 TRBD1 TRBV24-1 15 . CATSDVDRVTGEQYF TGTGCCACCAGTGATGTAGACAGGGTTACGGGCGAGCAGTACTTC
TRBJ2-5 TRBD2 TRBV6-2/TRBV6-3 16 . CASSTTAGGLRETQYF TGTGCCAGCAGTACTACAGCGGGAGGGCTTCGAGAGACCCAGTACTTC
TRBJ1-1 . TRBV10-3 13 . CAISVILNTEAFF TGTGCCATCAGTGTAATCCTGAACACTGAAGCTTTCTTT
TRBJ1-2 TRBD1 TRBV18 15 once CASSYEQGASYGYTF TGTGCCAGCTCTTACGAGCAGGGGGCTAGCTATGGCTACACCTTC
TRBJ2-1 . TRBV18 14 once CASSRDFSYNEQFF TGTGCCAGCTCACGAGACTTCTCCTACAATGAGCAGTTCTTC
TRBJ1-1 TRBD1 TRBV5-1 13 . CASSSQQGLGAFF TGCGCCAGCAGCTCCCAACAGGGGCTTGGGGCTTTCTTT
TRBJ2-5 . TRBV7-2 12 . CASSLQPVTQYF TGTGCCAGCAGCTTACAACCGGTGACCCAGTACTTC